The T cell receptor beta chain under discussion was sequenced for a study of shared clonotypes between healthy human individuals. Naivety among CD8 cells was defined by CD45RO negativity and positive CCR7 selection, thereby excluding terminally differentiated effector memory CD45RA+ cells. General observations from the study: The study found lower generation probabilities in non-shared clonotypes than in those shared by all four donors. Sorted-subset samples were not fully sequenced, rarefaction indicated.

Each PCR replicate from the sorted subsets contained 150 to 250 ng DNA, which is about 30,000 T cell genomes. Methods used by the authors: ImmunoSEQ sequences covered only the junction and lacked quality scores; filtering therefore differed. TCRdb's copy holds only in-frame clones and misses some; the assay was immunoSEQ multiplex PCR. V and J calls and clone size are as listed in that table; D and trimming were resolved from the DNA. The table has around 560,000 clones, about 95% seen once; the top ten hold about 0.11%. V was shortened by 3 bases and J by 2 bases, with 9 bases between the two germline ends. The CDR3 runs to 14 residues. Germline loops: CDR1 MNHEY, CDR2 SMNVEV (reference sequence). The table lists this clone with a count of one. No antigen is known for it.

This clonotype was obtained from a young woman in good health. Sequences were obtained from naive CD8+ T cells sorted from blood. The V call is TRBV27, the J call TRBJ2-3; D gene unclear. This chain's CDR3 is CASSLGGHTDTQYF. The CDR3 DNA follows: TGTGCCAGCAGTTTGGGCGGCCACACAGATACGCAGTATTTT.